This is a list of T cell receptor beta chains from one sample in a study of cytomegalovirus exposure and HLA in healthy donors. Profiled with immunoSEQ multiplex PCR; TCRdb holds only in-frame clones, not every one. This sample's table reports 130,000 or so clones. Source material: PBMCs. The receptors derive from a woman aged 18-29 years in good health and CMV-seronegative. The CDR3 runs from the conserved cysteine through the conserved F or W.

TRBV9	TRBJ1-1	CASSASAGVNTEAFF
TRBV15	TRBJ2-3	CATSRDRVTSGRDTQYF
TRBV19	TRBJ2-3	CASSPLGSGRSDTQYF
TRBV7-9	TRBJ1-2	CASTLGGHYGYTF
TRBV7-6	TRBJ2-2	CASSTDSNTGELFF
TRBV19	TRBJ2-7	CASSTGSSYEQYF
TRBV7-3	TRBJ2-2	CASSRDSPANTGELFF
TRBV7-2	TRBJ1-1	CASSTTIMNTEAFF
TRBV6-1	TRBJ1-2	CASSEGGQGSYGYTF
TRBV5-1	TRBJ2-1	CASSSRQGINNEQFF
TRBV5-1	TRBJ2-2	CASSLPSTGNTGELFF
TRBV6-5	TRBJ2-5	CASSYRPLAGQETQYF
TRBV11-3	TRBJ1-4	CASSLTRGNEKLFF
TRBV28	TRBJ1-2	CATGVSYTF
TRBV2	TRBJ2-1	CASGRALYNEQFF
TRBV25-1	TRBJ2-1	CASSESGIPYYNEQFF
TRBV6-5	TRBJ2-2	CASREANTGELFF
TRBV12-5	TRBJ1-2	CASGPGQGSYGYTF
TRBV15	TRBJ1-5	CATSSPQSTVYSNQPQHF
TRBV5-6	TRBJ2-7	CASSLGTSEHYEQYF
TRBV28	TRBJ1-1	CASLDRDRGLTEAFF
TRBV5-1	TRBJ1-1	CASSPQGGTEAFF
TRBV6-1	TRBJ2-1	CASGRQGTHNEQFF
TRBV10-3	TRBJ1-1	CAIGERPNTEAFF
TRBV6-4	TRBJ1-1	CASSETGENTEAFF
TRBV9	TRBJ2-2	CASSVRPSPGQANTGELFF
TRBV7-8	TRBJ1-1	CASSPRTGRQAFF
TRBV27	TRBJ2-3	CASSPRLAGVGTQYF
TRBV6-5	TRBJ1-2	CASRVSGGYGYTF
TRBV6-5	TRBJ1-1	CASSYSRLMNTEAFF
TRBV7-9	TRBJ2-1	CASSSRTRSNEQFF